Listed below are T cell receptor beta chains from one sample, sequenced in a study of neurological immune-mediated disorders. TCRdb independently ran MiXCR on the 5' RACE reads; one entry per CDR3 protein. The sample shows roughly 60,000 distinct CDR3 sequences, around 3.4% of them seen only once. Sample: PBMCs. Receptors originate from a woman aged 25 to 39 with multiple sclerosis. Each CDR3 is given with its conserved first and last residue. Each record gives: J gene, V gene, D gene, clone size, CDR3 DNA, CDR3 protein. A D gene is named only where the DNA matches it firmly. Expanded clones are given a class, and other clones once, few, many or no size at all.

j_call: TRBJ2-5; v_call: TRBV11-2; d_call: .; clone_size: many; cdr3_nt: TGTGCCAGCAGCCAAGGACCGCAGCGGGAGACCCAGTACTTC; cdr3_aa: CASSQGPQRETQYF
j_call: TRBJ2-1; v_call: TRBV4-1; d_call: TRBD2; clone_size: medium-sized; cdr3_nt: TGCGCCAGCAGCCAAATCGATCTCGGACTAGCGGGAGGGCGGCAGTTCTTC; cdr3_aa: CASSQIDLGLAGGRQFF
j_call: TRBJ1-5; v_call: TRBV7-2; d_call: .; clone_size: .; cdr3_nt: TGTGCCAGCAGTCCGTATGATCAGCCCCAGAATTTT; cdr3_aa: CASSPYDQPQNF
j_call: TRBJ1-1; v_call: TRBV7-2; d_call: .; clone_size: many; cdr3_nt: TGTGCCAGCAGCTCCCGCCGGGACACTGAAGCTTTCTTT; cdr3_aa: CASSSRRDTEAFF
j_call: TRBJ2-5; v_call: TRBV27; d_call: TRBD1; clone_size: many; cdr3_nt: TGTGCCAGCAGAAATGACAGGGGCCAAGAGACCCAGTACTTC; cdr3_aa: CASRNDRGQETQYF
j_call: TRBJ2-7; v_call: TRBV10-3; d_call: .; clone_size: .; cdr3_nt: TGTGCCATCAGTGAGTCGGGGGGACTCTCCTACGAGCAGTACTTC; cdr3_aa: CAISESGGLSYEQYF
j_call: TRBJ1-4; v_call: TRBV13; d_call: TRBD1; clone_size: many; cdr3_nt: TGTGCCAGCAGCGACAATCAGGGGGCACAAAAACTGTTTTTT; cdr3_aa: CASSDNQGAQKLFF
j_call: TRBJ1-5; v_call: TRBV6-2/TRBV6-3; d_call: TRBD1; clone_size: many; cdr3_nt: TGTGCCAGCAGTAAAGACAGGGCTGTGGGTCAGCCCCAGCATTTT; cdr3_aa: CASSKDRAVGQPQHF
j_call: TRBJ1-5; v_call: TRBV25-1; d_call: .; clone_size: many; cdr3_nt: TGTGCCAGCAGTGAATCGTTGGGGCCCCAGCATTTT; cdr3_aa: CASSESLGPQHF
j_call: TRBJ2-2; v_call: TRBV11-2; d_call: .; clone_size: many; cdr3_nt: TGTGCCAGCAGCTTAGGAGGGCCCGGCACCGGGGAGCTGTTTTTT; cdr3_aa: CASSLGGPGTGELFF
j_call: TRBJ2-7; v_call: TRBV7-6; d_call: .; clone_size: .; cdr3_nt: TGTGCCAGCAGCTCAGAACAGGGTACCTACGAGCAGTACTTC; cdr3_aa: CASSSEQGTYEQYF
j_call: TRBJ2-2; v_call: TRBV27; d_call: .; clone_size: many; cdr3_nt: TGTGCCAGCAGTTTTCTGCGGACCGGGGAGCTGTTTTTT; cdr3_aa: CASSFLRTGELFF
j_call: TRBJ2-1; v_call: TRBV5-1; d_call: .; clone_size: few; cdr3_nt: TGCGCCAGCAGCTTGGTAGGGGAAACTTACAATGAGCAGTTCTTC; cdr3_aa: CASSLVGETYNEQFF
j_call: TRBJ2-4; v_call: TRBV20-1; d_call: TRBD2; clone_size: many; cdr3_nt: TGCAGTGCTAGAGTCGCTGGGACTAGCGGGAGAGGGGTACTAGCCAAAAACATTCAGTACTTC; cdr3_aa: CSARVAGTSGRGVLAKNIQYF
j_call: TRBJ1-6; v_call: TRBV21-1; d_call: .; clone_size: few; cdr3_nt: TGTGCCAGCAGCAAAGCGTGTCGGACTTTCCGATCACCCCTCCACTTT; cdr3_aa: CASSKACRTFRSPLHF
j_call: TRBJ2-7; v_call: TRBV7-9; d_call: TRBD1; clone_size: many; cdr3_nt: TGTGCCAGCAGCTCCCCCACCGGGACAGGGAGCTACGAGCAGTACTTC; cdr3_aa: CASSSPTGTGSYEQYF
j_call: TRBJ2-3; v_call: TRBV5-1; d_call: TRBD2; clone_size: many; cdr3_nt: TGCGCCAGCGCGACTGATCTAGCGGGAGGCACAGATACGCAGTATTTT; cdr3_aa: CASATDLAGGTDTQYF
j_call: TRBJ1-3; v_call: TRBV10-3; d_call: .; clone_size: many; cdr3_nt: TGTGCCATCAGGAGGACAGACTCTGGAAACACCATATATTTT; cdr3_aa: CAIRRTDSGNTIYF
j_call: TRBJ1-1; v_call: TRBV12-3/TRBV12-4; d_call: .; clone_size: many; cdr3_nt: TGTGCCAGCAGAGCAAAGACTATGAACACTGAAGCTTTCTTT; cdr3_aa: CASRAKTMNTEAFF
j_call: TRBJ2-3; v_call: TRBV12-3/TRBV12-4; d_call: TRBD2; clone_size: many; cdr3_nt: TGTGCCAACCAGCGGGGGAGCACAGATACGCAGTATTTT; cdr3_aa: CANQRGSTDTQYF
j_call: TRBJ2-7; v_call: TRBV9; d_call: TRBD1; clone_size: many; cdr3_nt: TGTGCCAGCAGCGTAGAGGGGGACAGTTACGAGCAGTACTTC; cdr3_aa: CASSVEGDSYEQYF
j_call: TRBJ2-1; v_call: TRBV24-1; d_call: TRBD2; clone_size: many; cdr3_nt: TGTGCCGCTAGGGGACCGGGGGGGCCGAGGAATGAGCAGTTCTTC; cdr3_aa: CAARGPGGPRNEQFF
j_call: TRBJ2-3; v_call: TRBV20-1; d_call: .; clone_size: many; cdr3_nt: TGCAGTGCCAAGACAGGTAACCCAGATACGCAGTATTTT; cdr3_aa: CSAKTGNPDTQYF
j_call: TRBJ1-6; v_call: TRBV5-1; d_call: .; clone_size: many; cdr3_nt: TGCGCCAGCAGCTTGGCCTCAGGATGGAGTTCACCCCTCCACTTT; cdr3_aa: CASSLASGWSSPLHF
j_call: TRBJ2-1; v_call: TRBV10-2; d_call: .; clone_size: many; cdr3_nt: TGCGCCAGCAGTGATATCGATATATACAATGAGCAGTTCTTC; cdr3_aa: CASSDIDIYNEQFF
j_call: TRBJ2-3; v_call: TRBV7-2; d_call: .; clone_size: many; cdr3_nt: TGTGCCAGCAGCCGGACTTTGGGGCCTACGCAGTATTTT; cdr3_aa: CASSRTLGPTQYF
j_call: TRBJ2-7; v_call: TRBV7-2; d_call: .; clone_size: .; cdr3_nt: TGTGCCAGCAGCCCCGCCCCCTCAGGGCTGATCTACGAGCAGTACTTC; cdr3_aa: CASSPAPSGLIYEQYF
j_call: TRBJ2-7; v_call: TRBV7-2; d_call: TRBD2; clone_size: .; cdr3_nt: TGTGCCAGCAGCCGGGGACTAGCGGGGACCTACGAGCAGTACTTC; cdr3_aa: CASSRGLAGTYEQYF
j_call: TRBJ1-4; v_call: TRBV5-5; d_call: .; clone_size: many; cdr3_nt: TGTGCCAGCAGCTCCAGACAGAAGGCCCTCAATGAAAAACTGTTTTTT; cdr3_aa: CASSSRQKALNEKLFF
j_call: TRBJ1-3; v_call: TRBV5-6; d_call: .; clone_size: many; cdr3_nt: TGTGCCAGCAGCTTGTCGGGGAGCTCTGGAAACACCATATATTTT; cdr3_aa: CASSLSGSSGNTIYF